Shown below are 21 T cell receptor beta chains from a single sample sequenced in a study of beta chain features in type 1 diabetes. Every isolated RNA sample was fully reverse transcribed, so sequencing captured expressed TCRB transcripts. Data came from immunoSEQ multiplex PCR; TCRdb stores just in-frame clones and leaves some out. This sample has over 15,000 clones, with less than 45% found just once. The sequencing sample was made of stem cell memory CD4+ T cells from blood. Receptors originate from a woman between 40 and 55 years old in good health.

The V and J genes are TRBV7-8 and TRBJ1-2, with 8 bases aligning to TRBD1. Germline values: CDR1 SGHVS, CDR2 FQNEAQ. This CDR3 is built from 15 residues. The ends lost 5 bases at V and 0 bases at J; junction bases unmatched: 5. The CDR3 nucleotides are TGTGCCAGCAGCCTCGGACAGGGCACTAACTATGGCTACACCTTC. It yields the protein CASSLGQGTNYGYTF.

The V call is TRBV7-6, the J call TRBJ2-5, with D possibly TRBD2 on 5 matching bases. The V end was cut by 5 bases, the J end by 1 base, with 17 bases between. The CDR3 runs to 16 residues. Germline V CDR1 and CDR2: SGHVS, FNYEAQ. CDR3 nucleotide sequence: TGTGCCAGCAGCGATCCCCTGGACTCTTCCCAAGAGACCCAGTACTTC. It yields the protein CASSDPLDSSQETQYF.

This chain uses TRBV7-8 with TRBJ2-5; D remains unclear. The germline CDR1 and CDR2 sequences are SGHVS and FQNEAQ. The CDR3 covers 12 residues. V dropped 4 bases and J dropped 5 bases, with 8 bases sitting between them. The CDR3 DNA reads TGTGCCAGCAGCTCCCGGTTCGAGACCCAGTACTTC. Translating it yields CASSSRFETQYF.

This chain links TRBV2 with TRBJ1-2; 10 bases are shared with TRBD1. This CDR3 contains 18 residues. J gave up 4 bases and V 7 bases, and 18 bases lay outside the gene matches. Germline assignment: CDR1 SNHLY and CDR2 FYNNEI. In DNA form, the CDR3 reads TGTGCCAGCACCCGGGGGGAAGGACAGGGGGTTCGGGCCTATGGCTACACCTTC. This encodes CASTRGEGQGVRAYGYTF.

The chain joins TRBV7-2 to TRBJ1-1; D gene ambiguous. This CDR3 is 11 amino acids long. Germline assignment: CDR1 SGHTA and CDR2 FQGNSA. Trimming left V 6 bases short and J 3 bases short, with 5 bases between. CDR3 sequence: CASRGDTEAFF. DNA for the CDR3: TGTGCCAGCAGGGGAGACACTGAAGCTTTCTTT.

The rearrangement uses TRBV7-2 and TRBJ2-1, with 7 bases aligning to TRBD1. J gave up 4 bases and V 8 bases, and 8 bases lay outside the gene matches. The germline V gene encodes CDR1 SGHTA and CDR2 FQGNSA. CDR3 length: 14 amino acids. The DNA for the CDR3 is TGTGCCAGCGGCGCCGGGACAGCATACAATGAGCAGTTCTTC. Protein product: CASGAGTAYNEQFF. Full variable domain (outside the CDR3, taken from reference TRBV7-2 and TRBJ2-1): GAGVSQSPSNKVTEKGKDVELRCDPISGHTALYWYRQSLGQGLEFLIYFQGNSAPDKSGLPSDRFSAERTGGSVSTLTIQRTQQEDSAVYLCASGAGTAYNEQFFGPGTRLTVL.

Here the CDR3 reads CASRREGQAYEQYF. In nucleotides, the CDR3 is TGTGCCAGCAGGAGGGAGGGACAGGCCTACGAGCAGTACTTC. The chain combines TRBV5-6 with TRBJ2-7; perhaps TRBD1 as D (8 bases). Germline lookup yields CDR1 SGHDT and CDR2 YYEEEE. V was clipped by 5 bases and J by 2 bases, with 14 bases between them. This CDR3 region has 14 residues.

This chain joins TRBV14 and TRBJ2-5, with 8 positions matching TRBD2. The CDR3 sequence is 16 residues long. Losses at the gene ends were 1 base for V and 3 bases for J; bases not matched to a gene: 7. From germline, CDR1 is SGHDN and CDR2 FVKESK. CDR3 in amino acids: CASSQGLRGVKETQYF. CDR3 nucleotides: TGTGCCAGCAGCCAAGGGTTGCGGGGGGTTAAAGAGACCCAGTACTTC.

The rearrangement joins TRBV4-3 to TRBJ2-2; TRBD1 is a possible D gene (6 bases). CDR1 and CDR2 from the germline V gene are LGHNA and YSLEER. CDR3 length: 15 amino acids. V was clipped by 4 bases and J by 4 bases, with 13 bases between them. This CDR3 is CASSPPGRGTGELFF. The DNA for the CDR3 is TGCGCCAGCAGCCCGCCGGGCAGGGGCACCGGGGAGCTGTTTTTT.

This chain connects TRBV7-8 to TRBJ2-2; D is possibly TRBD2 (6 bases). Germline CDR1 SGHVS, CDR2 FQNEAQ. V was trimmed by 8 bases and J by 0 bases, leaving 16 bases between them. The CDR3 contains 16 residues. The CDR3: CASLPRRDPNTGELFF. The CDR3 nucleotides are TGTGCCAGCCTACCTCGGAGGGACCCGAACACCGGGGAGCTGTTTTTT.

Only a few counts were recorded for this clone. This CDR3 is CAISERTVGHGYTF. In DNA form, the CDR3 reads TGTGCCATCAGTGAGCGGACAGTCGGTCATGGCTACACCTTC. The chain combines TRBV10-3 with TRBJ1-2, with D perhaps matching TRBD1 (6 bases). CDR3 length: 14 amino acids. V lost 2 bases and J 6 bases, leaving 13 bases between the germline ends. Germline CDR1 is ENHRY and CDR2 is SYGVKD.

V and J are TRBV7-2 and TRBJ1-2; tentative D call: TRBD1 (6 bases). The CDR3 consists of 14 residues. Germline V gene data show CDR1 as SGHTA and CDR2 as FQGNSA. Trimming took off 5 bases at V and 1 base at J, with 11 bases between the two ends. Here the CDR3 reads CASSPQGVNYGYTF. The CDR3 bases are TGTGCCAGCAGCCCACAGGGAGTTAACTATGGCTACACCTTC. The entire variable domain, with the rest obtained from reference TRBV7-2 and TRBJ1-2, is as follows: GAGVSQSPSNKVTEKGKDVELRCDPISGHTALYWYRQSLGQGLEFLIYFQGNSAPDKSGLPSDRFSAERTGGSVSTLTIQRTQQEDSAVYLCASSPQGVNYGYTFGSGTRLTVV.

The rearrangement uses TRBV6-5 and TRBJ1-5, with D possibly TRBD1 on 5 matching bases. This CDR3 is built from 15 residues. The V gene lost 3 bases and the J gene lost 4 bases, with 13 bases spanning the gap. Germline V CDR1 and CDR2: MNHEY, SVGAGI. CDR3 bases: TGTGCCAGCAGTTATCCGCCGGACAAAAATCAGCCCCAGCATTTT. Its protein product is CASSYPPDKNQPQHF.

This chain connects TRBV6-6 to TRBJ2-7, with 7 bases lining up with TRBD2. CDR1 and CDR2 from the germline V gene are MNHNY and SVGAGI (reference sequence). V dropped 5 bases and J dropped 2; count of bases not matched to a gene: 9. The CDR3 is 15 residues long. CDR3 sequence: CASSTTSAGPYEQYF. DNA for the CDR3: TGTGCCAGCAGTACCACTAGCGCGGGGCCCTACGAGCAGTACTTC.

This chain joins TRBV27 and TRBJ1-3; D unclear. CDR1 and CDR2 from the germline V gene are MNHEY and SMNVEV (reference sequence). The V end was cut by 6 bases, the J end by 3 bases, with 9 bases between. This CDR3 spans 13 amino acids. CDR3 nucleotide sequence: TGTGCCAGCAGACCGCAGGTTGGAAACACCATATATTTT. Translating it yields CASRPQVGNTIYF.

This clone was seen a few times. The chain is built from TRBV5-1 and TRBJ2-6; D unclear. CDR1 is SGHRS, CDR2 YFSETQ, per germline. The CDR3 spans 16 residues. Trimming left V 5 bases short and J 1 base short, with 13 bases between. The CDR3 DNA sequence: TGCGCCAGCAGTTGGGCCGCAGGATCTGGGGCCAACGTCCTGACTTTC. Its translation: CASSWAAGSGANVLTF.

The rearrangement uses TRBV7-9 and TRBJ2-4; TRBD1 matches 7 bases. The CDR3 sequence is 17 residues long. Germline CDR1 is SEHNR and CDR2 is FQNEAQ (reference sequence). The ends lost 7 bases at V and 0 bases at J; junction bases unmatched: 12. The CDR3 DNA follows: TGTGCCAGCACTCCGTCGGGGACAGCGCTAGCCAAAAACATTCAGTACTTC. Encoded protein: CASTPSGTALAKNIQYF.

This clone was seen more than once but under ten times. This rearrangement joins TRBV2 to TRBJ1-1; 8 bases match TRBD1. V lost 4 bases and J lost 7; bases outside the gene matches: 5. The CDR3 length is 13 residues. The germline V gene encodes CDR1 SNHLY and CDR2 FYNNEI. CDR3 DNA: TGTGCCAGCAGTGGAGGACAGGGTATTGAAGCTTTCTTT. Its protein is CASSGGQGIEAFF.

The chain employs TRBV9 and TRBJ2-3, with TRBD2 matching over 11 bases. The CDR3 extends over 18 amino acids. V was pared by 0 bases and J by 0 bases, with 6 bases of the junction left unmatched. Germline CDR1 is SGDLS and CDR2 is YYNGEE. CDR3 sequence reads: CASSVGPGLAASTDTQYF. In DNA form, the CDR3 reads TGTGCCAGCAGCGTAGGCCCGGGACTAGCGGCTAGCACAGATACGCAGTATTTT.

DNA of the CDR3: TGCGCCAGCAGCTTTCCGGGGTTGGGAAACATTCAGTACTTC. This gives the protein CASSFPGLGNIQYF. This chain connects TRBV5-1 to TRBJ2-4; possibly TRBD2 for D (5 bases). Trimming stripped 2 bases from V and 6 bases from J, with 12 bases between. The CDR3 contains 14 residues. Germline assignment: CDR1 SGHRS and CDR2 YFSETQ.

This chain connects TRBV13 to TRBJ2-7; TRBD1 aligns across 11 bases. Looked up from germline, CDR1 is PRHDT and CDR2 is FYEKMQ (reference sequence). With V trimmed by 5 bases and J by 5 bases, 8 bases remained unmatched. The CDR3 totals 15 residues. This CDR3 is CASSPSRTGGHEQYF. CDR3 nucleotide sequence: TGTGCCAGCAGCCCGTCTCGGACAGGGGGCCACGAGCAGTACTTC. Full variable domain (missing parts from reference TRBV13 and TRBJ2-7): AAGVIQSPRHLIKEKRETATLKCYPIPRHDTVYWYQQGPGQDPQFLISFYEKMQSDKGSIPDRFSAQQFSDYHSELNMSSLELGDSALYFCASSPSRTGGHEQYFGPGTRLTVT.